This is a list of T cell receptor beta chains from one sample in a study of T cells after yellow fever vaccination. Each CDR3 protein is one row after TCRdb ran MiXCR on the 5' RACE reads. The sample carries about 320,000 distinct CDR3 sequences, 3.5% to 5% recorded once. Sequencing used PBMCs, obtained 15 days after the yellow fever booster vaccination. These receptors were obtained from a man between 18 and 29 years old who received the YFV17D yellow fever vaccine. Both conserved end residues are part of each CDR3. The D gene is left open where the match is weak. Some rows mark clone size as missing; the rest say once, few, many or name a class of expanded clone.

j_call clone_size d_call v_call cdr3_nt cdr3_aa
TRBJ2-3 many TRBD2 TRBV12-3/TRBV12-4 TGTGCCAGCAGTCGCGACCGAGCGGGGGGAGCAGATACGCAGTATTTT CASSRDRAGGADTQYF
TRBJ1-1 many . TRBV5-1 TGCGCCAGCAGCTTGGCCGGGGGACCCAACACTGAAGCTTTCTTT CASSLAGGPNTEAFF
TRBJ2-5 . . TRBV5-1 TGCGCCAGCAGCTTGGATCCCGCGAGGGAGACCCAGTACTTC CASSLDPARETQYF
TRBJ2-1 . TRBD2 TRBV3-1 TGTGCCAGCAGCCAAGGTGGCGGGAGAAGCTCCTACAATGAGCAGTTCTTC CASSQGGGRSSYNEQFF
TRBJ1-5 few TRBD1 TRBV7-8 TGTGCCAGCAGCCGGATGACAGGGTTCGGCCAGCCCCAGCATTTT CASSRMTGFGQPQHF
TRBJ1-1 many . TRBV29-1 TGCAGCGTTCACCGGGACGCCCAGGTGGGCACTGAAGCTTTCTTT CSVHRDAQVGTEAFF
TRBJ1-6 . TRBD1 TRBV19 TGTGCCAGTAGTATCGGACAGGGGGGATCACCCCTCCACTTT CASSIGQGGSPLHF
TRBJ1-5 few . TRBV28 TGTGCCAGCTGCCCCTATCCGTTCATGCGCTATAGCAATCAGCCCCAGCATTTT CASCPYPFMRYSNQPQHF
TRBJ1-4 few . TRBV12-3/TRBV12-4 TGTGCCAGCAGTTTTGGTAACTACGGGGGTGAAAAACTGTTTTTT CASSFGNYGGEKLFF
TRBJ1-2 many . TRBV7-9 TGTGCCAGCAGCTTAGAACGGGGAACGGTTCATGGCTACACCTTC CASSLERGTVHGYTF
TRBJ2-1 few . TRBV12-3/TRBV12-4 TGTGCCAGCAGGAAGGGTAGGGGCAATGAGCAGTTCTTC CASRKGRGNEQFF
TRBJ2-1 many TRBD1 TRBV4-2 TGTGCCAGCAGCTTACAGGGGCGCGATGAGCAGTTCTTC CASSLQGRDEQFF
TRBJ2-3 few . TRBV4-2 TGTGCCAGCAGCGCGTCAGAGGGTCCAAATACGCAGTATTTT CASSASEGPNTQYF
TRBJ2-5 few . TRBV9 TGTGCCAGCAGCACTAGACCAGAAGAGACCCAGTACTTC CASSTRPEETQYF
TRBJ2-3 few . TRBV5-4 TGTGCCAGCAGCTTGGGTTTGCATACGCAGTATTTT CASSLGLHTQYF
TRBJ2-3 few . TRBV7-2 TGTGCCAGCAGCTTAGCGGGCCCTACCCGAGATACGCAGTATTTT CASSLAGPTRDTQYF
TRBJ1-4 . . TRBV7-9 TGTGCCAGCAGCTTAGACGTCATCGAAGGGTACGACAATGAAAAACTGTTTTTT CASSLDVIEGYDNEKLFF
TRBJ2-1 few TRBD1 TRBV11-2 TGTGCCAGCAGAGATTTCGACAGGGCATCCTACAATGAGCAGTTCTTC CASRDFDRASYNEQFF
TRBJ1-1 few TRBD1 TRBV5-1 TGCGCCAGCAGCTTAAGACAGGGGGTCACTGAAGCTTTCTTT CASSLRQGVTEAFF
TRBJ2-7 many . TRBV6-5 TGTGCCAGCAGTTACCCTGCGGGCGAGCAGTACTTC CASSYPAGEQYF
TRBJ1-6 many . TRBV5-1 TGCGCCAGCAGCTTGTACCCCGGTAATACAGATGGTAATTCACCCCTCCACTTT CASSLYPGNTDGNSPLHF
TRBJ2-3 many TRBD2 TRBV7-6 TGTGCCACTCTAGCGGGTTGGGGCACAGATACGCAGTATTTT CATLAGWGTDTQYF
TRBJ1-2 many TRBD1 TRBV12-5 TGTGCTAGTGGTTTGCCGACGGGACAGACTAACTATGGCTACACCTTC CASGLPTGQTNYGYTF
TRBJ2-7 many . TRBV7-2 TGTGCCAGCAGTCTCCGTTCCTACGAGCAGTACTTC CASSLRSYEQYF
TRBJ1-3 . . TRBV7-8 TGTGCCAGCAGCCGGGACGGGACATGGATATTTCGAAAATATTTT CASSRDGTWIFRKYF
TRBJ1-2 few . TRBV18 TGTGCCAGCTCACCCTACGTCGACGGGGGGAAGGGCTACACCTTC CASSPYVDGGKGYTF
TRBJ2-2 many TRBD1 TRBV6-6 TGTGCCAGCAGTAAAAGGACAGGGGCCGGGGAGCTGTTTTTT CASSKRTGAGELFF
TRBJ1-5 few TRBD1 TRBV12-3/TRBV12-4 TGTGCCAGCTCCAAGGGGCAGGGGGGGGATCAGCCCCAGCATTTT CASSKGQGGDQPQHF
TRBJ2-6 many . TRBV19 TGTGCCAGTAGTAACACAGCGAACTCTGGGGCCAACGTCCTGACTTTC CASSNTANSGANVLTF
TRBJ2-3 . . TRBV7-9 TGTGCCAGCAGCGGTGGGGCAGATACGCAGTATTTT CASSGGADTQYF
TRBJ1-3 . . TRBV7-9 TGTGCCAGCAGGAACCCGACAGGACTATTCTCTGGAAACACCATATATTTT CASRNPTGLFSGNTIYF
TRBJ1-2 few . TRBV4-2 TGTGCCAGCAGCCAATCGTCGAGCCTAAACTATGGCTACACCTTC CASSQSSSLNYGYTF
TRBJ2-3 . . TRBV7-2 TGTGCCAGCAGCTTAGGAGTCCTAGGGAGCACAGATACGCAGTATTTT CASSLGVLGSTDTQYF
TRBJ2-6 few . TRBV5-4 TGTGCCAGCAGACCCTCTGGGGGGACTCCCTCTGGGGCCAACGTCCTGACTTTC CASRPSGGTPSGANVLTF
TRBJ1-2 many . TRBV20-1 TGCAGTGCTAGTAGGACGGTATATGGCTACACCTTC CSASRTVYGYTF
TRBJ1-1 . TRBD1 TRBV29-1 TGCAGCGTTGAAAACAGGGGTGGGTTCGGCACTGAAGCTTTCTTT CSVENRGGFGTEAFF
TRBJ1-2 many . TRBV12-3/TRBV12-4 TGTGCCAGCAGTTCAGCAGGCTTCGGACGGGGCTACACCTTC CASSSAGFGRGYTF
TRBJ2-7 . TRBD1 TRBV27 TGTGCCAGCGGGCCATTAGGACAGGCCCTCTCCTACGAGCAGTACTTC CASGPLGQALSYEQYF
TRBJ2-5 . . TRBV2 TGTGCCAGCAGTGACGTCGGGGGGCCCGGTATGGGAGAGACCCAGTACTTC CASSDVGGPGMGETQYF
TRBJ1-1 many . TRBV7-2 TGTGCCAGCAGCCTACCGGGTTTGAACACTGAAGCTTTCTTT CASSLPGLNTEAFF
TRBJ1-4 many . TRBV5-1 TGCGCCAGCAGCTTAACAGGGAGGAGGGCCAATGAAAAACTGTTTTTT CASSLTGRRANEKLFF
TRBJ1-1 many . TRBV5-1 TGCGCCAGCACCATGTGGGGCTCGAACACTGAAGCTTTCTTT CASTMWGSNTEAFF
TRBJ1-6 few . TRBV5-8 TGTGCCAGCAGCTTTAGTAAGGGCTCACCCCTCCACTTT CASSFSKGSPLHF
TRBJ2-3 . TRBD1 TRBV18 TGTGCCAGCTCACCATGGGACAGGGGATCAGATACGCAGTATTTT CASSPWDRGSDTQYF
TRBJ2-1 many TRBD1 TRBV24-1 TGTGCCACCAGTGATTTAGCCAGGGGGAATGAGCAGTTCTTC CATSDLARGNEQFF
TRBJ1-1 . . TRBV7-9 TGTGCCAGCAGCTTATTGTTTTCTCAGGGTAACACTGAAGCTTTCTTT CASSLLFSQGNTEAFF
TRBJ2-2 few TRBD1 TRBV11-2 TGTGCCAGCAGCCAGGGGACAGGGATTACCGGGGAGCTGTTTTTT CASSQGTGITGELFF
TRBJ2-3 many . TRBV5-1 TGCGCCAGCAGCTTGAGCGAACCCACTAGCACAGATACGCAGTATTTT CASSLSEPTSTDTQYF
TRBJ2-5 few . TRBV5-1 TGCGCCAGCAGCTTGGAGAGGGCCGCCGGGACCCAGTACTTC CASSLERAAGTQYF